Below are 32 T cell receptor beta chains sequenced from a single sample in a study of CD8 T cells in ankylosing spondylitis. TCRdb passed the 5' RACE reads through MiXCR, listing each CDR3 protein once. This table holds some 130,000 distinct CDR3 sequences, 7% to 8% found once. Sequenced sample: blood, either unsorted or a sorted T cell fraction (not recorded which). The source of these receptors is a female donor with ankylosing spondylitis or in good health (not recorded which).

This clonotype was seen repeatedly, ten times or more. The chain links TRBV2 to TRBJ1-4; TRBD1 is a possible D gene (5 bases). Trimming removed 6 bases from V and 0 bases from J, with 8 bases in between. The CDR3 runs to 14 residues. Germline V gives CDR1 SNHLY, CDR2 FYNNEI. CDR3 nucleotides: TGTGCCAGCAGGAGACAGACAACTAATGAAAAACTGTTTTTT. This sequence encodes CASRRQTTNEKLFF.

This clonotype was recorded many times. This chain links TRBV5-1 with TRBJ1-3, with D perhaps TRBD1 (5 bases). This CDR3 has 15 residues. CDR1 and CDR2 from the germline V gene are SGHRS and YFSETQ. Trimming took off 0 bases at V and 0 bases at J, with 7 bases between the two ends. CDR3 sequence (DNA): TGCGCCAGCAGCTTGGCAGGGCTCTCTGGAAACACCATATATTTT. Translated: CASSLAGLSGNTIYF.

This clonotype has ten or more counts. V is TRBV7-9 and J is TRBJ2-2; D tentatively fits TRBD1 or TRBD2 (6 bases each). Germline V CDR1 and CDR2: SEHNR, FQNEAQ (reference sequence). The CDR3 sequence is 15 residues long. Trimming left V 3 bases short and J 6 bases short, with 14 bases between. The CDR3 DNA reads as TGTGCCAGCAGCTTTTACGGGGGCGATGCCGGGGAGCTGTTTTTT. Protein product: CASSFYGGDAGELFF. The complete variable domain, with remaining parts taken from reference TRBV7-9 and TRBJ2-2, reads DTGVSQNPRHKITKRGQNVTFRCDPISEHNRLYWYRQTLGQGPEFLTYFQNEAQLEKSRLLSDRFSAERPKGSFSTLEIQRTEQGDSAMYLCASSFYGGDAGELFFGEGSRLTVL.

The table lists this clonotype with many counts. The chain combines TRBV4-3 with TRBJ1-2, with a tentative D call TRBD1 (6 bases). The V and J ends lost 0 bases and 4 bases respectively, with 9 bases between them. Germline V gene lookup returns CDR1 LGHNA and CDR2 YSLEER. The CDR3 is made up of 14 amino acids. CDR3 sequence reads: CASSQDNRAYGYTF. The DNA of the CDR3 is TGCGCCAGCAGCCAAGATAACAGGGCCTATGGCTACACCTTC.

This clonotype came up many times. This chain uses TRBV14 with TRBJ1-1; D call uncertain. Looked up from germline, CDR1 is SGHDN and CDR2 is FVKESK. The CDR3 is 15 residues long. Deletions cut 0 bases from V and 4 bases from J, with 12 bases between. The chain's CDR3 is CASSQEPWMGTEAFF. CDR3 DNA sequence: TGTGCCAGCAGCCAAGAGCCATGGATGGGCACTGAAGCTTTCTTT.

This clonotype was found many times. The chain uses TRBV7-9 and TRBJ1-2, with D perhaps matching TRBD1 (5 bases). In germline, CDR1 is SEHNR, CDR2 FQNEAQ (reference sequence). The ends were cut back, 4 bases at V and 5 bases at J, with 23 bases in the middle. CDR3 length equals 17 residues. CDR3 sequence (DNA): TGTGCCAGCAGCTCGACCATCCAGGGTCCCCCTCGATATGGCTACACCTTC. As protein: CASSSTIQGPPRYGYTF. The whole variable domain, filled in from reference TRBV7-9 and TRBJ1-2, reads DTGVSQNPRHKITKRGQNVTFRCDPISEHNRLYWYRQTLGQGPEFLTYFQNEAQLEKSRLLSDRFSAERPKGSFSTLEIQRTEQGDSAMYLCASSSTIQGPPRYGYTFGSGTRLTVV.

There are many counts of this clonotype. The chain carries TRBV9 and TRBJ1-4; 8 bases are a match to TRBD1. Trimming cost V 3 bases and J 5 bases; bases outside gene matches: 6. Germline V gene lookup returns CDR1 SGDLS and CDR2 YYNGEE. CDR3 length equals 15 residues. The CDR3 bases are TGTGCCAGCAGCGAAGGACAGGGCCTAAATGAAAAACTGTTTTTT. Translated: CASSEGQGLNEKLFF.

This clonotype came up many times. The chain links TRBV5-6 to TRBJ2-3, with 10 bases that match TRBD2. CDR3 size: 14 residues. The V gene's germline CDR1 is SGHDT and CDR2 YYEEEE. Trimming cost V 8 bases and J 7 bases; bases outside gene matches: 10. The CDR3 nucleotides read TGTGCCAGTTCTAGCGGGGGCCCCCTCCATACGCAGTATTTT. This sequence encodes CASSSGGPLHTQYF.

This clonotype was observed many times. V usage is TRBV4-1 and J usage is TRBJ1-4; D remains unclear. The CDR3 totals 14 residues. Germline CDR1 MGHRA, CDR2 YSYEKL. V was pared by 5 bases and J by 4 bases, with 11 bases between. CDR3 in DNA: TGCGCCAGCAGCTACCGCGCCCTTAATGAAAAACTGTTTTTT. This codes for CASSYRALNEKLFF.

This chain joins TRBV21-1 and TRBJ2-1; TRBD2 is the table's D call, not checked against the DNA. TRBV21-1 is flagged as a pseudogene. The CDR3 extends over 18 amino acids. CDR3 sequence reads: CASSKTSGGLVAYNEQFF. The CDR3 DNA sequence: TGTGCCAGCAGCAAGACTAGCGGGGGCCTCGTAGCCTACAATGAGCAGTTCTTC.

In its sample, this clonotype was seen many times. V is TRBV20-1 and J is TRBJ2-3, with TRBD2 matching over 9 bases. From germline, CDR1 is DFQATT and CDR2 SNEGSKA (reference sequence). This CDR3 has 17 residues. The J segment lost 1 base and the V segment lost 0 bases, leaving 8 bases of the junction unmatched. The CDR3 here is CSARDRQRGVGTDTQYF. As DNA, the CDR3 is TGCAGTGCTAGAGATCGTCAGCGGGGGGTGGGCACAGATACGCAGTATTTT.

This rearrangement joins TRBV3-1 to TRBJ2-1; 14 bases are a match to TRBD2. CDR1 and CDR2 from the germline V gene are LGHDT and YNNKEL (reference sequence). The CDR3 consists of 18 residues. V was pared by 6 bases and J by 9 bases, with 16 bases of the junction left unmatched. CDR3 sequence: CASSFLGLAGVGVSEQFF. For the CDR3, the DNA is TGTGCCAGCAGTTTCCTGGGACTAGCGGGGGTAGGTGTTAGTGAGCAGTTCTTC.

In this sample, this clonotype turned up many times. The chain employs TRBV20-1 and TRBJ2-3; 8 positions match TRBD2. Germline CDR1 is DFQATT and CDR2 is SNEGSKA (reference sequence). The V and J ends lost 6 bases and 0 bases, in that order; junction bases with no gene match: 8. The CDR3 runs to 15 residues. The CDR3 coding sequence is TGCAGTGCACCTCATAGCGGGGCTAGCACAGATACGCAGTATTTT. Translation: CSAPHSGASTDTQYF.

This clonotype was observed a few times. The chain recombines TRBV12-3 or TRBV12-4 with TRBJ2-1; D is ambiguous. There are 11 residues in the CDR3. V lost 8 bases and J lost 4, with 6 bases in between. The CDR3 nucleotides read TGTGCCAGCCAGATATACAATGAGCAGTTCTTC. Its translation is CASQIYNEQFF.

This clonotype showed up just a few times. The chain is built from TRBV7-9 and TRBJ1-1; a possible D gene is TRBD1 (5 bases). V was clipped by 1 base and J by 3 bases, with 12 bases between them. The CDR3 totals 15 residues. Germline lookup yields CDR1 SEHNR and CDR2 FQNEAQ (reference sequence). The DNA for the CDR3 is TGTGCCAGCAGCTTAGTCAGCAGGGTACACACTGAAGCTTTCTTT. As protein: CASSLVSRVHTEAFF.

The rearrangement links TRBV5-6 to TRBJ1-3, with D maybe TRBD1 (5 bases). V dropped 0 bases and J dropped 0 bases, with 13 bases sitting between them. Looked up from germline, CDR1 is SGHDT and CDR2 is YYEEEE. This CDR3 comprises 17 residues. The CDR3 here is CASSLGAPGHSGNTIYF. The CDR3 region has the DNA TGTGCCAGCAGCTTGGGGGCGCCAGGGCACTCTGGAAACACCATATATTTT.

The genes are TRBV12-3 or TRBV12-4 and TRBJ2-3; 7 bases align to TRBD1. Germline trimming cut 5 bases from V and 6 bases from J; bases unmatched to any gene: 2. This CDR3 spans 12 amino acids. The CDR3 protein is CASSTGVDTQYF. In DNA, the CDR3 is TGTGCCAGCAGTACAGGGGTGGATACGCAGTATTTT.

This clonotype has a count of ten or more. This chain links TRBV20-1 with TRBJ2-7, with 8 bases fitting TRBD2. The CDR3 extends over 13 amino acids. J was trimmed by 4 bases and V by 6 bases; bases with no gene match: 8. The germline V gene has CDR1 DFQATT and CDR2 SNEGSKA (reference sequence). CDR3 sequence reads: CSAGGVQTYEQYF. Here the CDR3 DNA reads TGCAGTGCCGGGGGGGTCCAAACTTACGAGCAGTACTTC.

This chain joins TRBV5-1 and TRBJ1-1; 7 nucleotides match TRBD1. CDR3 length equals 16 residues. Germline-derived CDR1 and CDR2 are SGHRS and YFSETQ. The V gene end was trimmed by 4 bases and the J gene end by 0 bases; junction bases not matched to a gene: 9. The CDR3 here is CASSPHQGQMNTEAFF. The DNA for the CDR3 is TGCGCCAGCAGCCCCCATCAGGGACAGATGAACACTGAAGCTTTCTTT.

In this sample, this clonotype turned up many times. The V call is TRBV11-2, the J call TRBJ1-2; 11 nucleotides match TRBD1. CDR3 length equals 17 residues. Per the germline V gene, CDR1 is SGHAT and CDR2 is FQNNGV. Losses at the gene ends were 5 bases for V and 0 bases for J; bases not matched to a gene: 8. For the CDR3, the DNA is TGTGCCAGCAGCCAGGGGGACAGGGGGGAAGCTAACTATGGCTACACCTTC. Encoded protein: CASSQGDRGEANYGYTF.

This clonotype was found many times. V usage is TRBV5-1 and J usage is TRBJ1-5; D might be TRBD1 (5 bases). The CDR3 loop spans 13 amino acids. The germline V and J ends were trimmed by 4 bases and 4 bases, with 9 bases remaining between them. CDR1 and CDR2 (germline): SGHRS, YFSETQ. This CDR3 reads CASSTGPNQPQHF. The CDR3, as DNA: TGCGCCAGCAGCACAGGACCTAATCAGCCCCAGCATTTT.

Many counts were recorded for this clonotype. The CDR3 loop reads CAISETGANTEAFF. The DNA of the CDR3 is TGTGCCATCAGTGAAACAGGGGCAAACACTGAAGCTTTCTTT. This chain connects TRBV10-3 to TRBJ1-1, with 7 positions matching TRBD1. There are 14 residues in the CDR3. Trimming at V came to 3 bases and at J to 2 bases, leaving 3 bases not matched to a gene. Germline loops: CDR1 ENHRY, CDR2 SYGVKD.

This clonotype was found many times. V is TRBV12-3 or TRBV12-4 and J is TRBJ1-5; TRBD1 agrees at 9 bases. The CDR3 spans 14 residues. With 5 bases clipped from V and 5 bases from J, the junction kept 4 bases outside the gene matches. CDR3: CASSDGQGYQPQHF. Here the CDR3 DNA reads TGTGCCAGCAGTGACGGACAGGGGTATCAGCCCCAGCATTTT.

This clonotype was seen at least ten times. This chain links TRBV4-3 with TRBJ2-3, with D perhaps matching TRBD1 or TRBD2 (6 bases each). The CDR3 extends over 14 amino acids. The germline V gene has CDR1 LGHNA and CDR2 YSLEER. The V end lost 0 bases, the J end lost 3 bases, and 7 bases lay between the germline ends. In nucleotides, the CDR3 is TGCGCCAGCAGCCAAGAAGGGGGGACAGATACGCAGTATTTT. Amino acid sequence: CASSQEGGTDTQYF.

This clonotype was detected ten times or more. The J gene is TRBJ1-2, the V gene TRBV5-1, with D hard to call. Germline-derived CDR1 and CDR2 are SGHRS and YFSETQ. The CDR3 is 13 amino acids. Trimming removed 0 bases from V and 4 bases from J, with 7 bases in between. The CDR3 bases are TGCGCCAGCAGCTTGGACACTTTCTATGGCTACACCTTC. It encodes CASSLDTFYGYTF. The full variable domain, rest sourced from reference TRBV5-1 and TRBJ1-2, is KAGVTQTPRYLIKTRGQQVTLSCSPISGHRSVSWYQQTPGQGLQFLFEYFSETQRNKGNFPGRFSGRQFSNSRSEMNVSTLELGDSALYLCASSLDTFYGYTFGSGTRLTVV.

This clonotype was recorded at least ten times. The rearrangement links TRBV5-6 to TRBJ1-3; the D is unclear. V was pared by 0 bases and J by 0 bases, with 10 bases between. CDR1 SGHDT and CDR2 YYEEEE come from the germline V gene. CDR3 length: 16 amino acids. The CDR3: CASSLGAPNSGNTIYF. DNA of the CDR3: TGTGCCAGCAGCTTGGGGGCACCCAACTCTGGAAACACCATATATTTT.

Many counts were recorded for this clonotype. This chain uses TRBV15 with TRBJ2-3, with 9 positions matching TRBD1. Looked up from germline, CDR1 is LNHNV and CDR2 is YYDKDF (reference sequence). V lost 0 bases, J lost 0 bases, and 4 bases stayed unmatched. The CDR3 is 17 residues long. The chain's CDR3 is CATSREYGTGSTDTQYF. The CDR3 DNA reads TGTGCCACCAGCAGAGAGTACGGGACAGGGAGCACAGATACGCAGTATTTT.

The table lists this clonotype with many counts. The rearrangement uses TRBV20-1 and TRBJ1-2; 7 nucleotides align to TRBD1. Germline loops: CDR1 DFQATT, CDR2 SNEGSKA (reference sequence). With 7 bases clipped from V and 8 bases from J, the junction kept 13 bases outside the gene matches. There are 13 residues in the CDR3. The CDR3 is CSVFEMTGQGYTF. Written as DNA, the CDR3 is TGCAGTGTATTCGAAATGACAGGGCAAGGCTACACCTTC.

This clonotype was found many times. V gene TRBV5-1 combines with J gene TRBJ2-3; 12 bases map to TRBD2. The CDR3 covers 16 residues. Germline values: CDR1 SGHRS, CDR2 YFSETQ. Unmatched junction bases numbered 6, after V lost 2 bases and J lost 5 bases. The CDR3 DNA reads TGCGCCAGCAGCTTTGGCGGACTAGCGGGGAGAGATACGCAGTATTTT. This encodes CASSFGGLAGRDTQYF.

The sample holds many counts of this clonotype. The gene calls are TRBV5-1 and TRBJ2-4; maybe TRBD2 (5 bases). The CDR3 loop spans 15 amino acids. V lost 3 bases and J 2 bases, leaving 12 bases between the germline ends. Germline-derived CDR1 and CDR2 are SGHRS and YFSETQ. Written as DNA, the CDR3 is TGCGCCAGCAGCTCCGAGGCGGGTCCCAAAAACATTCAGTACTTC. Encoded protein: CASSSEAGPKNIQYF.

This clonotype was recorded at least ten times. The V gene is TRBV3-1, the J gene TRBJ1-6; D unresolved. Germline-derived CDR1 and CDR2 are LGHDT and YNNKEL (reference sequence). Trimming took off 1 base at V and 6 bases at J, with 7 bases between the two ends. The CDR3 has 14 amino acids. CDR3 region: CASSQVQINSPLHF. The CDR3 DNA follows: TGTGCCAGCAGCCAAGTGCAAATTAATTCACCCCTCCACTTT.

This clonotype was observed many times. The chain employs TRBV20-1 and TRBJ2-5; D gene unclear. CDR1 is DFQATT, CDR2 SNEGSKA, per germline (reference sequence). This CDR3 is built from 13 residues. Trimming removed 3 bases at V and 5 bases at J, with 13 bases between. The chain's CDR3 is CSASLLSLETQYF. Written as DNA, the CDR3 is TGCAGTGCTAGCCTCTTGAGTCTGGAGACCCAGTACTTC.